This T cell receptor beta chain originates from a study of cytotoxic CD8 clonotypes in ibrutinib-treated CLL. Findings and limits, study-wide: Clonality went up at ibrutinib response and then declined back toward baseline at progression.

Here immunoSEQ multiplex PCR was the method, and the copy in TCRdb shows in-frame clones only, minus some. The sample yields approximately 150,000 clones, roughly 88% seen once. CDR3 length equals 15 residues. V lost 1 base to trimming and J lost 0 bases; unmatched junction nucleotides: 1. Germline V gene sequence: CDR1 SGHDT, CDR2 YYEEEE. Notes on this clone: Its antigen is unidentified.

The clonotype originates from a human donor with chronic lymphocytic leukemia. This rearrangement joins TRBV5-6 to TRBJ1-1; TRBD1 aligns across 9 bases. The input for sequencing was PBMCs, taken at disease progression, from a patient treated with ibrutinib. Here the CDR3 DNA reads TGTGCCAGCAGCTTGACAGGGGGCATGAACACTGAAGCTTTCTTT. It specifies CASSLTGGMNTEAFF. The full variable domain, completed using reference TRBV5-6 and TRBJ1-1, is DAGVTQSPTHLIKTRGQQVTLRCSPKSGHDTVSWYQQALGQGPQFIFQYYEEEERQRGNFPDRFSGHQFPNYSSELNVNALLLGDSALYLCASSLTGGMNTEAFFGQGTRLTVV.